Listed below are T cell receptor beta chains from one sample, sequenced in a study of blood T cell repertoires in COVID-19. Sequenced by immunoSEQ multiplex PCR; TCRdb stores in-frame clones only, minus some. The sample yields tens of thousands of clones, 87% seen once. Sequencing input: peripheral blood. Every receptor here comes from a human donor with active COVID-19. The donor label of this sample is uncertain. Each CDR3 is given with its conserved first and last residue. D genes are given only for firm matches. Clone size is stated in some rows and not others, as once, few, many or a class when expanded.

>TRBV6-2/TRBV6-3|TRBD2|TRBJ2-5|.
CASSTGTSGIGETQYF
TGTGCCAGCAGCACCGGGACTAGCGGGATAGGGGAGACCCAGTACTTC
>TRBV28|.|TRBJ2-7|.
CASRPPPPPDRSSYEQYF
TGTGCCAGCAGACCTCCTCCCCCCCCTGACCGGAGCTCCTACGAGCAGTACTTC
>TRBV29-1|.|TRBJ2-7|once
CSVALATSYEQYF
TGCAGCGTTGCGTTAGCGACCTCCTACGAGCAGTACTTC
>TRBV28|TRBD1|TRBJ1-5|.
CASRSTGGVDQPQHF
TGTGCCAGCAGAAGTACAGGGGGAGTCGATCAGCCCCAGCATTTT
>TRBV5-6|TRBD2|TRBJ2-7|.
CASSLASGPHYEQYF
TGTGCCAGCAGCTTGGCTAGCGGGCCACACTACGAGCAGTACTTC
>TRBV25-1|TRBD1|TRBJ2-7|.
CASGQGGYEQYF
TGTGCCAGCGGACAGGGAGGCTACGAGCAGTACTTC
>TRBV6-1|TRBD2|TRBJ2-1|.
CASSETAGDDYNEQFF
TGTGCCAGCAGTGAAACGGCGGGAGACGACTACAATGAGCAGTTCTTC
>TRBV2|TRBD1|TRBJ1-1|.
CASSERQGGLAFF
TGTGCCAGCAGTGAGAGACAGGGCGGTTTAGCTTTCTTT
>TRBV19|.|TRBJ1-2|.
CASSSQGNYGYTF
TGTGCCAGTAGCTCACAGGGAAACTATGGCTACACCTTC
>TRBV9|.|TRBJ2-6|.
CASSVVGGANVLTF
TGTGCCAGCAGCGTAGTCGGTGGGGCCAACGTCCTGACTTTC
>TRBV5-4|TRBD2|TRBJ2-3|.
CASSLAGEGPDTQYF
TGTGCCAGCAGCCTAGCGGGAGAGGGGCCAGATACGCAGTATTTT
>TRBV5-1|TRBD2|TRBJ2-7|.
CASSSGPGTRGEQYF
TGCGCCAGCAGCTCCGGTCCCGGGACTAGAGGCGAGCAGTACTTC
>TRBV11-2|TRBD2|TRBJ2-1|.
CASSLDRTGRAFFF
TGTGCCAGCAGCTTAGATCGAACCGGGAGGGCCTTTTTCTTC
>TRBV5-4|.|TRBJ1-1|.
CASSLYANVMNTEAFF
TGTGCCAGCAGCTTGTATGCGAATGTCATGAACACTGAAGCTTTCTTT
>TRBV6-1|TRBD2|TRBJ2-3|.
CASSARTSGFGTDTQYF
TGTGCCAGCAGTGCCAGGACTAGCGGGTTTGGCACAGATACGCAGTATTTT
>TRBV6-1|.|TRBJ2-7|.
CASSEPGPYEQYF
TGTGCCAGCAGTGAGCCAGGGCCTTACGAGCAGTACTTC
>TRBV7-9|.|TRBJ1-1|.
CASSSETVNTEAFF
TGTGCCAGCAGCTCCGAGACAGTTAACACTGAAGCTTTCTTT
>TRBV19|TRBD2|TRBJ2-7|.
CASSTTSGVGEQYF
TGTGCCAGTAGTACCACTAGCGGAGTCGGCGAGCAGTACTTC
>TRBV23-1|TRBD1|TRBJ2-6|.
CASRTGGHSGANVLTF
TGCGCCAGCAGGACAGGGGGCCACTCTGGGGCCAACGTCCTGACTTTC
>TRBV30|TRBD2|TRBJ2-5|.
CAWSAGGQETQYF
TGTGCCTGGAGTGCCGGGGGGCAAGAGACCCAGTACTTC
>TRBV3-1/TRBV3-2|.|TRBJ2-1|.
CASSQGGADSGNEQFF
TGTGCCAGCAGCCAAGGGGGAGCTGATTCGGGGAATGAGCAGTTCTTC
>TRBV7-6|TRBD2|TRBJ2-7|.
CASSLLGLADYEQYF
TGTGCCAGCAGCCTGCTGGGACTAGCGGATTACGAGCAGTACTTC
>TRBV7-9|TRBD2|TRBJ2-7|.
CASSLGPGTSGRGSYEQYF
TGTGCCAGCAGCTTAGGTCCGGGGACTAGCGGGAGAGGTTCCTACGAGCAGTACTTC
>TRBV20-1|.|TRBJ2-3|large
CSARQGDTQYF
TGCAGTGCTAGACAGGGGGATACGCAGTATTTT
>TRBV10-3|.|TRBJ2-1|.
CAISEQGGNEQFF
TGTGCCATCAGTGAGCAGGGTGGGAATGAGCAGTTCTTC
>TRBV10-3|.|TRBJ2-7|.
CAISKQAGNYEQYF
TGTGCCATCAGTAAACAGGCGGGGAACTACGAGCAGTACTTC
>TRBV18|TRBD2|TRBJ2-6|once
CASSPRTSDWANVLTF
TGTGCCAGCTCACCCCGAACTAGCGACTGGGCCAACGTCCTGACTTTC
>TRBV7-8|.|TRBJ1-1|.
CASSLHPRGTEAFF
TGTGCCAGCAGCCTTCATCCTCGAGGCACTGAAGCTTTCTTT
>TRBV7-9|.|TRBJ2-1|.
CASSDSGSSYNEQFF
TGTGCCAGCAGCGATAGCGGAAGCTCCTACAATGAGCAGTTCTTC